The 23 T cell receptor beta chains below were found in one sample sequenced in a study of a mutant IDH1 vaccine in newly diagnosed glioma. Regarding time point: week 11, during vaccination. It was 300 ug of mutant IDH1 20-mer peptide that made up each vaccine dose, given with topical imiquimod. No antigens are known for them. Libraries were prepared by immunoSEQ multiplex PCR; TCRdb keeps only in-frame clonotypes and omits some of them. The table lists around 40,000 clones, roughly 84% of them singletons, with 2% to 2.5% in the top ten. The input for sequencing was PBMCs, taken from a glioma patient whose treatment included an IDH1 peptide vaccine. Every receptor here comes from a man aged 35-49 years with glioma.

The J gene is TRBJ2-7, the V gene TRBV5-1; TRBD1 matches 9 bases. The CDR3 extends over 14 amino acids. With 0 bases clipped from V and 3 bases from J, the junction kept 1 base outside the gene matches. The germline CDR1 and CDR2 sequences are SGHRS and YFSETQ. This CDR3 reads CASSLDRGLYEQYF. The CDR3 DNA follows: TGCGCCAGCAGCTTGGACAGGGGGCTCTACGAGCAGTACTTC.

The chain carries TRBV18 and TRBJ2-2; weak D call: TRBD2 (5 bases). Germline lookup yields CDR1 KGHSH and CDR2 LQKENI. The V end was cut by 1 base, the J end by 5 bases, with 8 bases between. The CDR3 contains 14 residues. The CDR3 loop reads CASSPREWTGELFF. CDR3 in DNA: TGTGCCAGCTCACCACGGGAGTGGACCGGGGAGCTGTTTTTT.

The V gene is TRBV18, the J gene TRBJ2-7; D is undetermined. This CDR3 region has 14 residues. Germline CDR1 and CDR2: KGHSH and LQKENI. The ends were cut back, 3 bases at V and 0 bases at J, with 9 bases in the middle. CDR3 DNA: TGTGCCAGCTCACCCGTGGAAGCCTCCTACGAGCAGTACTTC. It encodes CASSPVEASYEQYF.

J is TRBJ2-2 and V is TRBV27; possibly TRBD1 for D (6 bases). The CDR3 is 15 amino acids. The germline V gene encodes CDR1 MNHEY and CDR2 SMNVEV (reference sequence). Trimming left V 4 bases short and J 4 bases short, with 13 bases between. The CDR3 loop is CASSSGTRITGELFF. The CDR3 bases are TGTGCCAGCAGTTCCGGGACACGGATCACCGGGGAGCTGTTTTTT.

The genes are TRBV5-6 and TRBJ1-3, with TRBD1 as a possible D gene (6 bases). The CDR3 extends over 15 amino acids. The V gene's germline CDR1 is SGHDT and CDR2 YYEEEE. V gave up 4 bases and J gave up 0 bases, with 11 bases separating them. The CDR3: CASSDQGNSGNTIYF. The CDR3 bases are TGTGCCAGCAGCGACCAGGGGAACTCTGGAAACACCATATATTTT.

The chain joins TRBV14 to TRBJ2-7; 8 positions match TRBD2. Germline CDR1 reads SGHDN; CDR2 reads FVKESK. This CDR3 region has 15 residues. The V gene end was trimmed by 4 bases and the J gene end by 0 bases; junction bases not matched to a gene: 5. CDR3 in DNA: TGTGCCAGCAGCCGATCCGCGGGGGGCTCCTACGAGCAGTACTTC. Residues: CASSRSAGGSYEQYF.

In this sample, this clone turned up a few times. This sequence joins TRBV10-1 and TRBJ2-7, with 8 positions matching TRBD2. Germline CDR1 reads WNHNN; CDR2 reads SYGVQD (reference sequence). The CDR3 has 13 residues. J gave up 4 bases and V 4 bases, and 3 bases lay outside the gene matches. CDR3 sequence (DNA): TGCGCCAGCAGTGGGACTAGCCGGTACGAGCAGTACTTC. This codes for CASSGTSRYEQYF.

This clone appeared a few times. The V call is TRBV6-6, the J call TRBJ2-7, with a possible D match to TRBD2 (5 bases). The CDR3 sequence is 13 residues long. V gave up 7 bases and J gave up 4 bases, with 14 bases separating them. CDR1 and CDR2 (germline): MNHNY, SVGAGI (reference sequence). CDR3 residues: CASKESTGYEQYF. The CDR3 DNA follows: TGTGCCAGCAAAGAGTCCACGGGATACGAGCAGTACTTC.

This sequence joins TRBV7-3 and TRBJ1-2; no clear D gene. This CDR3 spans 12 amino acids. V lost 5 bases and J 6 bases, leaving 10 bases between the germline ends. CDR1 is SGHTA, CDR2 FQGTGA, per germline. CDR3 region: CASSADGNGYTF. In DNA, the CDR3 is TGTGCCAGCAGCGCGGACGGTAATGGCTACACCTTC.

The chain employs TRBV2 and TRBJ1-5; D unresolved. CDR3 length: 14 residues. Trimming cost V 1 base and J 5 bases, with 9 bases left between them. CDR1 is SNHLY and CDR2 is FYNNEI in the germline V gene. CDR3 loop: CASSEGQSYQPQHF. The CDR3, as DNA: TGTGCCAGCAGTGAAGGGCAGAGCTATCAGCCCCAGCATTTT. Variable domain in full (rest from reference TRBV2 and TRBJ1-5): EPEVTQTPSHQVTQMGQEVILRCVPISNHLYFYWYRQILGQKVEFLVSFYNNEISEKSEIFDDQFSVERPDGSNFTLKIRSTKLEDSAMYFCASSEGQSYQPQHFGDGTRLSIL.

This clone was detected only once. J is TRBJ2-1 and V is TRBV4-3; weak D call: TRBD1 (5 bases). V was shortened by 1 base and J by 8 bases, with 12 bases between the two germline ends. CDR3 length: 14 residues. The germline CDR1 and CDR2 sequences are LGHNA and YSLEER. The CDR3 loop is CASSQGGRNYEQFF. CDR3 nucleotide sequence: TGCGCCAGCAGCCAAGGGGGCAGGAACTATGAGCAGTTCTTC.

This chain links TRBV6-4 with TRBJ2-7; 9 bases are shared with TRBD1. V gave up 1 base and J gave up 5 bases; unmatched junction bases: 3. Germline values: CDR1 MRHNA, CDR2 SNTAGT. The length of the CDR3 is 14 residues. The CDR3 protein is CASSDLDRGNEQYF. In DNA form, the CDR3 reads TGTGCCAGCAGTGACTTGGACAGGGGAAACGAGCAGTACTTC.

V and J are TRBV7-3 and TRBJ2-7; the match to TRBD1 covers 7 bases. The trim removed 5 bases at V and 4 bases at J, leaving 11 bases unmatched. The CDR3 is made up of 15 amino acids. CDR1 is SGHTA and CDR2 is FQGTGA in the germline V gene. The DNA of the CDR3 is TGTGCCAGCAGCCCCCGGCCGGGACAGCCATACGAGCAGTACTTC. Translation gives CASSPRPGQPYEQYF.

The genes are TRBV11-3 and TRBJ2-7; TRBD2 matches at 9 bases. This CDR3 is 13 amino acids long. Germline V gives CDR1 SGHNT, CDR2 YENEEA. The V gene end was trimmed by 8 bases and the J gene end by 3 bases; junction bases not matched to a gene: 5. CDR3 loop: CASWREGLYEQYF. DNA for the CDR3: TGTGCCAGCTGGCGGGAGGGCCTCTACGAGCAGTACTTC.

The V and J genes are TRBV7-6 and TRBJ2-5; 13 bases align to TRBD2. CDR3 length equals 16 residues. Trimming cost V 5 bases and J 5 bases; bases outside gene matches: 8. CDR1 is SGHVS, CDR2 FNYEAQ, per germline. CDR3 region: CASSPGLAGEEETQYF. CDR3 coding DNA: TGTGCCAGCAGCCCAGGACTAGCGGGAGAGGAGGAGACCCAGTACTTC.

V is TRBV2 and J is TRBJ2-5, with 11 bases aligning to TRBD2. Trimming removed 8 bases from V and 6 bases from J; junction bases left unmatched: 23. The CDR3 runs 19 residues. Germline V lookup: CDR1 SNHLY, CDR2 FYNNEI. The CDR3 bases are TGTGCCAGCTCCCGAGGGGATGGGCTAGCGGGAGGCGGGGCAAAGACCCAGTACTTC. Protein product: CASSRGDGLAGGGAKTQYF.

The chain carries TRBV25-1 and TRBJ2-7; 8 bases are shared with TRBD2. Germline V gene sequence: CDR1 MGHDK, CDR2 SYGVNS. The CDR3 length is 17 residues. V lost 4 bases, J lost 5 bases, and 16 bases stayed unmatched. The CDR3 DNA reads TGTGCCAGCAGTGGACCCGGGGGGGGCAAATCGCGGCACGAGCAGTACTTC. This codes for CASSGPGGGKSRHEQYF.

This sequence joins TRBV7-9 and TRBJ2-2; D gene uncertain. This CDR3 contains 13 residues. CDR1 is SEHNR and CDR2 is FQNEAQ in the germline V gene (reference sequence). Trimming cost V 5 bases and J 9 bases, with 13 bases left between them. CDR3 bases: TGTGCCAGCAGCCCCTCCAGCATGAGGGAGCTGTTTTTT. Translation: CASSPSSMRELFF.

The genes are TRBV5-6 and TRBJ2-1; TRBD2 matches 7 bases. Germline V gene lookup returns CDR1 SGHDT and CDR2 YYEEEE. CDR3 length: 16 residues. Trimming cost V 6 bases and J 2 bases; bases outside gene matches: 11. CDR3 loop: CASTWGLRGAYNEQFF. The CDR3 DNA reads TGTGCCAGCACCTGGGGGTTACGGGGGGCCTACAATGAGCAGTTCTTC. Full variable domain (remainder filled in from reference TRBV5-6 and TRBJ2-1): DAGVTQSPTHLIKTRGQQVTLRCSPKSGHDTVSWYQQALGQGPQFIFQYYEEEERQRGNFPDRFSGHQFPNYSSELNVNALLLGDSALYLCASTWGLRGAYNEQFFGPGTRLTVL.

V usage is TRBV4-1 and J usage is TRBJ2-5; D remains ambiguous. Trimming shortened V by 1 base and J by 4 bases, and 7 bases separated the two germline ends. This CDR3 comprises 13 residues. Germline V gene data show CDR1 as MGHRA and CDR2 as YSYEKL. The CDR3, as DNA: TGCGCCAGCAGCCAAGCGTCGGGAGAGACCCAGTACTTC. As protein: CASSQASGETQYF.

This chain connects TRBV7-3 to TRBJ2-4; 7 nucleotides agree with TRBD2. Germline V gives CDR1 SGHTA, CDR2 FQGTGA. The CDR3 sequence is 14 residues long. The V gene end was trimmed by 5 bases and the J gene end by 9 bases; junction bases not matched to a gene: 10. The DNA for the CDR3 is TGTGCCAGCAGCCTCCCAGGGCCGGGGGGCATTCAGTACTTC. Translating it yields CASSLPGPGGIQYF. The full variable domain, rest sourced from reference TRBV7-3 and TRBJ2-4, is GAGVSQTPSNKVTEKGKYVELRCDPISGHTALYWYRQSLGQGPEFLIYFQGTGAADDSGLPNDRFFAVRPEGSVSTLKIQRTERGDSAVYLCASSLPGPGGIQYFGAGTRLSVL.

The chain couples TRBV5-4 to TRBJ1-2; TRBD1 aligns across 7 bases. The CDR3 covers 14 residues. V gave up 2 bases and J gave up 3 bases; unmatched junction bases: 4. Germline V gene lookup returns CDR1 SGHNT and CDR2 YYREEE (reference sequence). Here the CDR3 reads CASSLRTGDYGYTF. In DNA, the CDR3 is TGTGCCAGCAGCTTACGGACAGGAGACTATGGCTACACCTTC.

The chain recombines TRBV5-1 with TRBJ2-6, with a possible D match to TRBD1 (5 bases). The CDR3 runs 15 residues. Trimming cost V 4 bases and J 4 bases, with 12 bases left between them. CDR1 SGHRS and CDR2 YFSETQ come from the germline V gene. CDR3 bases: TGCGCCAGCAGCCCTGAAGGGGCCGGGGCCAACGTCCTGACTTTC. It codes for CASSPEGAGANVLTF.